These 23 T cell receptor beta chains share one sample of origin, sequenced in a study of PD-1 blockade in classical Hodgkin lymphoma. Every one of the patients relapsed after autologous stem cell transplantation (brentuximab vedotin exposure was variable). TCRdb's table, derived via immunoSEQ multiplex PCR, lists solely in-frame clones and lacks some. The repertoire consists of roughly 140,000 clones, with under 85% occurring once and the leading ten covering roughly 8.4%. The input for sequencing was peripheral blood mononuclear cells (PBMCs), taken before the second cycle of nivolumab. The receptors derive from a human donor with classical Hodgkin lymphoma.

The rearrangement links TRBV2 to TRBJ1-2, with unresolved D. This CDR3 spans 12 amino acids. The germline CDR1 and CDR2 sequences are SNHLY and FYNNEI. V lost 3 bases to trimming and J lost 5 bases, with 7 bases between them. DNA of the CDR3: TGTGCCAGCAGTGAGCCAGGTTATGGCTACACCTTC. Protein: CASSEPGYGYTF.

The chain employs TRBV27 and TRBJ1-2, with 8 positions matching TRBD1. The CDR3 consists of 14 residues. Germline assignment: CDR1 MNHEY and CDR2 SMNVEV (reference sequence). V lost 6 bases, J lost 4 bases, and 7 bases stayed unmatched. The CDR3 coding sequence is TGTGCCAGCAGCCGGGACAGGAGCCTCTATGGCTACACCTTC. Protein product: CASSRDRSLYGYTF.

In DNA form, the CDR3 reads TGTGCCAGCACCCAGGAGGGTTGGAATGAGCAGTTCTTC. Its protein is CASTQEGWNEQFF. The rearrangement joins TRBV6-5 to TRBJ2-1; a possible D gene is TRBD2 (6 bases). Germline V gives CDR1 MNHEY, CDR2 SVGAGI. V gave up 7 bases and J gave up 7 bases, with 14 bases separating them. The CDR3 loop spans 13 amino acids.

V is TRBV7-8 and J is TRBJ2-7; D possibly uses TRBD1 or TRBD2 (6 bases each). V lost 1 base and J lost 2, with 12 bases in between. The CDR3 has 15 amino acids. Germline CDR1 is SGHVS and CDR2 is FQNEAQ. CDR3 region: CASSLVGGPTYEQYF. CDR3 bases: TGTGCCAGCAGCTTAGTCGGGGGCCCCACCTACGAGCAGTACTTC.

The V and J genes are TRBV7-6 and TRBJ2-7, with TRBD1 matching over 11 bases. Germline V gene data show CDR1 as SGHVS and CDR2 as FNYEAQ. The CDR3 is 15 residues long. Germline trimming cut 3 bases from V and 5 bases from J; bases unmatched to any gene: 6. CDR3 nucleotides: TGTGCCAGCAGCTTCACCGGGACAGGGGGGGACGAGCAGTACTTC. Encoded protein: CASSFTGTGGDEQYF.

This clone showed up just a few times. The chain recombines TRBV2 with TRBJ1-2; 8 bases line up with TRBD1. V trimming: 10 bases; J trimming: 2 bases; junction bases outside the gene matches: 9. CDR1 is SNHLY and CDR2 is FYNNEI in the germline V gene. The CDR3 contains 14 residues. CDR3 amino acids: CATDQDRVNYGYTF. CDR3 in DNA: TGTGCCACGGACCAGGACAGGGTCAACTATGGCTACACCTTC.

The genes are TRBV28 and TRBJ1-1; maybe TRBD1 (6 bases). This CDR3 is built from 15 residues. CDR1 MDHEN and CDR2 SYDVKM come from the germline V gene. V was pared by 2 bases and J by 3 bases, with 13 bases between. This CDR3 is CASSLVGGADTEAFF. CDR3 DNA sequence: TGTGCCAGCAGTTTAGTAGGGGGGGCGGACACTGAAGCTTTCTTT.

This clone was recorded only once. The chain joins TRBV7-7 to TRBJ2-2, with a possible D match to TRBD2 (5 bases). This CDR3 is 13 amino acids long. CDR1 and CDR2 from the germline V gene are SSHAT and FNYEAQ (reference sequence). V lost 0 bases and J 6 bases, leaving 5 bases between the germline ends. The CDR3 protein is CASSLARAGELFF. The CDR3 DNA is TGTGCCAGCAGCTTAGCGCGGGCCGGGGAGCTGTTTTTT.

The genes are TRBV14 and TRBJ2-5; D is ambiguous. This CDR3 has 13 amino acids. In germline, CDR1 is SGHDN, CDR2 FVKESK. V was clipped by 3 bases and J by 5 bases, with 10 bases between them. CDR3 DNA: TGTGCCAGCAGCCACGTAGGTGCGGAGACCCAGTACTTC. Translating gives CASSHVGAETQYF.

There are a few counts of this clone. The chain joins TRBV6-5 to TRBJ1-1; 9 nucleotides line up with TRBD1. Losses at the gene ends were 6 bases for V and 3 bases for J; bases not matched to a gene: 5. Germline-derived CDR1 and CDR2 are MNHEY and SVGAGI. The CDR3 extends over 14 amino acids. CDR3 coding DNA: TGTGCCAGCAGCCTACAGGGGGCTGACACTGAAGCTTTCTTT. Translation gives CASSLQGADTEAFF.

V usage is TRBV7-9 and J usage is TRBJ1-1; D is unclear. CDR3 size: 15 residues. Germline V gives CDR1 SEHNR, CDR2 FQNEAQ (reference sequence). Deletions cut 1 base from V and 2 bases from J, with 11 bases between. The CDR3 is CASSLERIRNTEAFF. CDR3 DNA sequence: TGTGCCAGCAGCTTAGAGAGAATCAGAAACACTGAAGCTTTCTTT.

This sequence joins TRBV9 and TRBJ1-2; weak D call: TRBD1 (5 bases). The CDR3 is 15 residues long. Between the trimmed V and J ends, which lost 0 bases and 1 base, there was a span of 10 bases. Germline-derived CDR1 and CDR2 are SGDLS and YYNGEE. The CDR3 sequence is CASSVAGVGNYGYTF. CDR3 coding DNA: TGTGCCAGCAGCGTAGCGGGGGTGGGTAACTATGGCTACACCTTC.

This clone was observed a few times. The V gene is TRBV28, the J gene TRBJ2-7, with D maybe TRBD1 (6 bases). The CDR3 loop spans 16 amino acids. Looked up from germline, CDR1 is MDHEN and CDR2 is SYDVKM. The V end was cut by 3 bases, the J end by 1 base, with 16 bases between. In nucleotides, the CDR3 is TGTGCCAGCAGTTTGAATGGGCGGACAGCGTCCTACGAGCAGTACTTC. Translated: CASSLNGRTASYEQYF.

The chain employs TRBV6-5 and TRBJ2-1, with TRBD2 matching 8 bases. Germline assignment: CDR1 MNHEY and CDR2 SVGAGI. The V segment lost 5 bases and the J segment 1 base; nucleotides outside the gene matches: 4. The CDR3 runs 15 residues. The CDR3 DNA sequence: TGTGCCAGCAGTGTTAGCGGGGTGTCCTACAATGAGCAGTTCTTC. Its translation is CASSVSGVSYNEQFF.

The chain combines TRBV7-2 with TRBJ1-5; D is perhaps TRBD1 (5 bases). This CDR3 has 14 amino acids. Trimming shortened V by 3 bases and J by 4 bases, and 10 bases separated the two germline ends. The germline V gene encodes CDR1 SGHTA and CDR2 FQGNSA. CDR3 nucleotide sequence: TGTGCCAGCAGCTTTATCAGGGCTAATCAGCCCCAGCATTTT. Its protein is CASSFIRANQPQHF.

The rearrangement links TRBV5-1 to TRBJ2-5; D is uncertain. This CDR3 spans 15 amino acids. Between the trimmed V and J ends, which lost 1 base and 6 bases, there was a span of 16 bases. The germline CDR1 and CDR2 sequences are SGHRS and YFSETQ. CDR3 sequence: CASSLYSLGGQTQYF. The CDR3 DNA follows: TGCGCCAGCAGCTTGTATAGCCTAGGTGGGCAGACCCAGTACTTC.

The V and J genes are TRBV7-2 and TRBJ1-1; D might be TRBD1 (5 bases). CDR1 is SGHTA, CDR2 FQGNSA, per germline. CDR3 length: 14 amino acids. Trimming left V 5 bases short and J 2 bases short, with 12 bases between. The CDR3 sequence: CASSPQVSNTEAFF. Written as DNA, the CDR3 is TGTGCCAGCAGCCCACAGGTCTCAAACACTGAAGCTTTCTTT.

This rearrangement joins TRBV25-1 to TRBJ2-5; 8 nucleotides agree with TRBD1. V lost 3 bases, J lost 5 bases, and 5 bases stayed unmatched. The CDR3 consists of 14 residues. Looked up from germline, CDR1 is MGHDK and CDR2 is SYGVNS. The CDR3 spells CASSEDRAAETQYF. The CDR3 DNA is TGTGCCAGCAGTGAGGACAGGGCGGCGGAGACCCAGTACTTC.

The chain links TRBV6-5 to TRBJ2-1, with a tentative D call TRBD2 (7 bases). Trimming removed 2 bases at V and 6 bases at J, with 14 bases between. The germline V gene has CDR1 MNHEY and CDR2 SVGAGI. The CDR3 loop spans 15 amino acids. CDR3 in DNA: TGTGCCAGCAGTTACGTGGAGGGGGGGGCCAATGAGCAGTTCTTC. This codes for CASSYVEGGANEQFF.

This chain joins TRBV2 and TRBJ2-5, with no clear D. Trimming took 5 bases from V and 0 from J, leaving 10 bases between them. Germline CDR1 and CDR2: SNHLY and FYNNEI. The CDR3 covers 14 residues. The CDR3 DNA follows: TGTGCCAGCAGTCTTATACCGTACCAAGAGACCCAGTACTTC. Translation: CASSLIPYQETQYF.

This sequence joins TRBV7-2 and TRBJ2-7; D is ambiguous. Germline CDR1 reads SGHTA; CDR2 reads FQGNSA. The germline V and J ends were trimmed by 1 base and 6 bases, with 10 bases remaining between them. This CDR3 comprises 13 residues. CDR3 in DNA: TGTGCCAGCAGCTTAGAACTGGGGTTCGAGCAGTACTTC. Protein sequence: CASSLELGFEQYF.

This clone has just one count. The CDR3 DNA is TGTGCCAGCAGCCCCAGGACGGGCTACGAGCAGTACTTC. Protein product: CASSPRTGYEQYF. The chain carries TRBV9 and TRBJ2-7; D not certain. This CDR3 contains 13 residues. Germline lookup yields CDR1 SGDLS and CDR2 YYNGEE. With 4 bases removed from V and 3 bases from J, the gap between germline ends came to 11 bases.

The CDR3 nucleotides read TGTGCCAGTAGTATTATCACAGCAAACACCGGGGAGCTGTTTTTT. It specifies CASSIITANTGELFF. V and J are TRBV19 and TRBJ2-2; D not certain. The V end was cut by 3 bases, the J end by 2 bases, with 10 bases between. CDR1 and CDR2 (germline): LNHDA, SQIVND (reference sequence). There are 15 residues in the CDR3.